The 23 T cell receptor beta chains listed next were all sequenced from one sample in a study of identical twins. TCRdb re-analysed the 5' RACE reads in MiXCR, keeping a single row per CDR3 protein. The sample has approximately 680,000 distinct CDR3 sequences; roughly 7.2% are singletons. This same sample was also taken into another study, of yellow fever vaccine responses in identical twins.

Source material: PBMCs. The receptor set was obtained from a woman between 18 and 29 years old in good health.

The rearrangement links TRBV10-2 to TRBJ2-5, with TRBD2 matching over 12 bases. From germline, CDR1 is WSHSY and CDR2 SAAADI. CDR3 size: 15 residues. Trimming removed 10 bases from V and 5 bases from J; junction bases left unmatched: 11. The CDR3 bases are TGCGCCACCTTGCTAGCGGGAGGGCCGGGGGAGACCCAGTACTTC. This gives the protein CATLLAGGPGETQYF.

The J gene is TRBJ2-1, the V gene TRBV6-1; 9 bases agree with TRBD2. Germline V gene sequence: CDR1 MNHNS, CDR2 SASEGT. The CDR3 loop spans 15 amino acids. With V trimmed by 10 bases and J by 9 bases, 16 bases remained unmatched. CDR3 nucleotide sequence: TGTGCCACCACCGGGCTAGCGGGGAGTTTGAGTGAGCAGTTCTTC. Protein: CATTGLAGSLSEQFF.

This clonotype has more than one count but fewer than ten. One junction end does not reproduce the germline sequence, and a read error may be involved. This chain joins TRBV7-3 and TRBJ2-7, with 11 bases lining up with TRBD2. Germline assignment: CDR1 SGHTA and CDR2 FQGTGA. CDR3 length: 15 amino acids. The CDR3 here is CASSVTLAGAYEQYF. In DNA form, the CDR3 reads TGTGCCAGCAGCGTAACACTAGCGGGAGCCTACGAGCAGTACTTC.

Ten or more counts support this clonotype. The J gene is TRBJ2-3, the V gene TRBV4-2, with D possibly being TRBD1 (5 bases). Germline V lookup: CDR1 LGHNA, CDR2 YNFKEQ. The CDR3 contains 15 residues. The germline V and J ends were trimmed by 3 bases and 2 bases, with 12 bases remaining between them. Written as DNA, the CDR3 is TGTGCCAGCAGCCAGGCCATGACAGACACAGATACGCAGTATTTT. It encodes CASSQAMTDTDTQYF.

The rearrangement links TRBV14 to TRBJ2-1, with no clear D. The CDR3 covers 14 residues. Germline V lookup: CDR1 SGHDN, CDR2 FVKESK. Trimming took 0 bases from V and 9 from J, leaving 12 bases between them. DNA for the CDR3: TGTGCCAGCAGCCAAGATCTGAGTTGGGGTGAGCAGTTCTTC. Translated: CASSQDLSWGEQFF.

The chain has TRBV20-1 and TRBJ2-7; weak D call: TRBD2 (6 bases). V gave up 1 base and J gave up 1 base, with 17 bases separating them. Looked up from germline, CDR1 is DFQATT and CDR2 is SNEGSKA (reference sequence). The length of the CDR3 is 16 residues. This chain's CDR3 is CSARALEGGLSYEQYF. The CDR3 DNA is TGCAGTGCTAGAGCCCTCGAGGGAGGCTTATCCTACGAGCAGTACTTC.

In its sample, this clonotype was seen many times. The CDR3 DNA reads as TGTGCCAGCAGCTCACAGGGGGCGCGGGGCTACACCTTC. This codes for CASSSQGARGYTF. V and J are TRBV12-3 or TRBV12-4 and TRBJ1-2; TRBD1 aligns across 9 bases. The CDR3 extends over 13 amino acids. With 6 bases clipped from V and 8 bases from J, the junction kept 7 bases outside the gene matches.

The table lists this clonotype with a few counts. This chain joins TRBV12-3 or TRBV12-4 and TRBJ2-5; 8 bases agree with TRBD1. J was trimmed by 2 bases and V by 5 bases; bases with no gene match: 10. The CDR3 covers 16 residues. CDR3: CASSQTSGTGQETQYF. The CDR3 DNA reads TGTGCCAGCAGTCAAACCTCCGGGACAGGTCAAGAGACCCAGTACTTC.

This chain joins TRBV15 and TRBJ2-3; 10 bases are shared with TRBD1. The germline gives CDR1 LNHNV, CDR2 YYDKDF (reference sequence). J gave up 4 bases and V 0 bases, and 10 bases lay outside the gene matches. This CDR3 has 18 residues. CDR3 sequence: CATSRDDPWDRGSDTQYF. The CDR3, as DNA: TGTGCCACCAGCAGAGATGACCCCTGGGACAGGGGCTCAGATACGCAGTATTTT.

This clonotype was found many times. The genes are TRBV5-1 and TRBJ2-7; D gene unclear. Germline-derived CDR1 and CDR2 are SGHRS and YFSETQ. Trimming left V 1 base short and J 6 bases short, with 14 bases between. CDR3 length: 14 residues. CDR3 DNA sequence: TGCGCCAGCAGCTTGTTGGTAGGGTACACCGAGCAGTACTTC. Encoded protein: CASSLLVGYTEQYF.

This clonotype was recorded a few times. The chain employs TRBV20-1 and TRBJ2-2; tentative D call: TRBD1 (7 bases). Germline V gene data show CDR1 as DFQATT and CDR2 as SNEGSKA (reference sequence). V was trimmed by 3 bases and J by 5 bases, leaving 16 bases between them. The CDR3 extends over 15 amino acids. CDR3 sequence: CSAREGQFLTGELFF. The CDR3 bases are TGCAGTGCTAGGGAGGGACAGTTTTTAACCGGGGAGCTGTTTTTT.

This chain links TRBV15 with TRBJ1-6, with D tentatively TRBD1 (5 bases). Germline V lookup: CDR1 LNHNV, CDR2 YYDKDF (reference sequence). Trimming took off 6 bases at V and 8 bases at J, with 14 bases between the two ends. The CDR3 sequence is 14 residues long. CDR3 residues: CATSRGQGDSPLHF. For the CDR3, the DNA is TGTGCCACCAGTCGGGGTCAAGGGGATTCACCCCTCCACTTT.

The chain joins TRBV6-5 to TRBJ2-1; TRBD2 aligns across 7 bases. V lost 0 bases, J lost 0 bases, and 5 bases stayed unmatched. The CDR3 covers 17 residues. Per the germline V gene, CDR1 is MNHEY and CDR2 is SVGAGI. The CDR3 here is CASSYSSGVLSYNEQFF. CDR3 DNA sequence: TGTGCCAGCAGTTACTCAAGCGGGGTACTCTCCTACAATGAGCAGTTCTTC.

This clonotype was counted many times. The V gene is TRBV10-3, the J gene TRBJ2-1, with 11 bases fitting TRBD2. The J segment lost 5 bases and the V segment lost 5 bases, leaving 8 bases of the junction unmatched. CDR1 ENHRY and CDR2 SYGVKD come from the germline V gene. The CDR3 is 16 amino acids. The CDR3 reads CAISKLAGGQNNEQFF. As DNA, the CDR3 is TGTGCCATCAGTAAGCTAGCGGGGGGACAAAACAATGAGCAGTTCTTC.

This sequence joins TRBV7-3 and TRBJ2-2, with D unclear. The germline V gene encodes CDR1 SGHTA and CDR2 FQGTGA. The V and J ends lost 1 base and 6 bases respectively, with 12 bases between them. The CDR3 totals 15 residues. CDR3 coding DNA: TGTGCCAGCAGCTTAAAGACCGCTGGCGCCGGGGAGCTGTTTTTT. It specifies CASSLKTAGAGELFF.

The table lists this clonotype with a few counts. The CDR3 here is CASSGGPQAEFF. DNA of the CDR3: TGTGCCAGCAGCGGGGGACCTCAGGCAGAATTCTTC. This sequence joins TRBV5-6 and TRBJ2-1; D may be TRBD1 or TRBD2 (5 bases each). Germline V gene data show CDR1 as SGHDT and CDR2 as YYEEEE. V lost 4 bases, J lost 16 bases, and 18 bases lay in between. The CDR3 has 12 residues.

This clonotype showed up just a few times. The CDR3 sequence is CSAPSSGGRRWQETQYF. The CDR3 coding sequence is TGCAGTGCCCCCTCTAGCGGGGGTAGAAGATGGCAAGAGACCCAGTACTTC. This chain uses TRBV20-1 with TRBJ2-5; 10 bases align to TRBD2. The V gene end was trimmed by 6 bases and the J gene end by 2 bases; junction bases not matched to a gene: 15. CDR3 size: 17 residues. Looked up from germline, CDR1 is DFQATT and CDR2 is SNEGSKA (reference sequence).

Concerning this clonotype itself: One end of the junction is discordant with germline, which a read error may explain. V is TRBV6-5 and J is TRBJ1-2, with D hard to call. Per the germline V gene, CDR1 is MNHEY and CDR2 is SVGAGI. The CDR3 sequence is 12 residues long. CDR3 amino acids: CASSYSGGGSTF. The CDR3 DNA sequence: TGTGCCAGCAGTTACTCAGGAGGTGGCTCCACCTTC.

The rearrangement uses TRBV20-1 and TRBJ2-7, with D maybe TRBD2 (7 bases). Trimming removed 1 base from V and 5 bases from J, with 18 bases in between. Germline CDR1 DFQATT, CDR2 SNEGSKA (reference sequence). This CDR3 comprises 15 residues. The CDR3 nucleotides are TGCAGTGCTAGAGTGGCGGGGGCCCCTGGGGACGAGCAGTACGTC. It translates to CSARVAGAPGDEQYV.

The chain joins TRBV20-1 to TRBJ2-5; D remains unclear. In germline, CDR1 is DFQATT, CDR2 SNEGSKA (reference sequence). V lost 5 bases and J 1 base, leaving 14 bases between the germline ends. CDR3 size: 14 residues. The CDR3 DNA sequence: TGCAGTGCTTTTGGGTCCCAAACCCAAGAGACCCAGTACTTC. It yields the protein CSAFGSQTQETQYF.

This clonotype turned up a few times. The chain uses TRBV20-1 and TRBJ1-1; no clear D. The germline V gene has CDR1 DFQATT and CDR2 SNEGSKA (reference sequence). CDR3 length equals 14 residues. V lost 0 bases and J lost 6, with 14 bases in between. The CDR3 DNA sequence: TGCAGTGCTAGAGACCCCGGAGTGGGTTCTGAAGCTTTCTTT. It codes for CSARDPGVGSEAFF.

This clonotype appeared a few times. The V and J genes are TRBV6-1 and TRBJ2-4; 7 nucleotides line up with TRBD1. This CDR3 spans 18 amino acids. CDR1 and CDR2 (germline): MNHNS, SASEGT. Trimming at V came to 5 bases and at J to 1 base, leaving 14 bases not matched to a gene. The chain's CDR3 is CASSQTAGTRGAKNIQYF. As DNA, the CDR3 is TGTGCCAGCAGTCAAACGGCTGGGACCAGGGGGGCCAAAAACATTCAGTACTTC.

The chain links TRBV11-2 to TRBJ1-5; D is undetermined. The CDR3 sequence is 16 residues long. In germline, CDR1 is SGHAT, CDR2 FQNNGV. V was clipped by 1 base and J by 1 base, with 11 bases between them. The chain's CDR3 is CASSLAGATSNQPQHF. The DNA of the CDR3 is TGTGCCAGCAGCTTAGCGGGTGCGACGAGCAATCAGCCCCAGCATTTT.